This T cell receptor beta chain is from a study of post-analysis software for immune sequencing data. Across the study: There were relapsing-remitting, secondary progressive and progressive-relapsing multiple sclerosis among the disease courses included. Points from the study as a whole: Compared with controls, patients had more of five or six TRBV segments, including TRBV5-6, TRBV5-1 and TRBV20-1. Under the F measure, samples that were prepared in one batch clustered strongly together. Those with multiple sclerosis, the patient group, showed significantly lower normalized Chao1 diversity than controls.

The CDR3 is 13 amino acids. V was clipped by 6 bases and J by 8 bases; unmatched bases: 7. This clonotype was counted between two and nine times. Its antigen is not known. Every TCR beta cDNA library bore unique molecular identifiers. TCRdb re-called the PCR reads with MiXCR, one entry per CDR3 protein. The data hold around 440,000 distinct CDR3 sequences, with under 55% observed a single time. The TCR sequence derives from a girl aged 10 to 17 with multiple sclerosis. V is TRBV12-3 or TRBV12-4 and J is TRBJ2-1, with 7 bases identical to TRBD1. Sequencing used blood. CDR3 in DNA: TGTGCCAGCAGCCCGATAGGGGGCGATGAGCAGTTCTTC. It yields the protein CASSPIGGDEQFF.